This T cell receptor (beta chain) is drawn from a study of CD8+ T cells in alopecia areata (dated by TCRdb to between 2017 and 2018). General notes on the study: The treated patients, all with moderate-to-severe alopecia areata, were enrolled in an open-label pilot trial of oral tofacitinib given at 5 to 10 mg twice daily. Patients received tofacitinib for 6 to 18 months and were then followed off drug for 6 months to check for delayed response and recurrence. Disease severity in treated patients was measured with the SALT score, which quantifies the percentage of affected scalp surface area. High-throughput TCRbeta sequencing was used to examine T cell clonal expansion in alopecia areata in both the C3H/HeJ mouse model and human patients. Scalp tissue and sorted CD4+ and CD8+ peripheral blood T cells from patchy and totalis/universalis alopecia areata patients and from healthy controls were covered by human TCRbeta sequencing. Patients on tofacitinib were biopsied at baseline and after 4 and 24 weeks of treatment, and several of the patients also had a later scalp biopsy. Clonality in the scalp was compared among normal scalp (n=4), patchy alopecia areata scalp (n=8), and alopecia totalis/universalis scalp (n=8). The RNA source kit depended on sample type: the PAXgene miRNA kit for fixed scalp, the miRNeasy kit for PBMCs, and the RNeasy kit for mouse skin. TCRbeta CDR3 regions were amplified by immunoSEQ multiplex PCR with 35 Vbeta forward and 13 Jbeta reverse primers. Here is what the overall study found, with its caveats: TCR sequences shared between patients were less clear than in mice, possibly partly because of HLA diversity in the patient population. With tofacitinib, both scalp clonality and the number of expanded CD8+ clones among the top 100 scalp clones went down significantly. During tofacitinib treatment, many expanded lesional clones stuck around in both scalp and blood, and this persistence may partly explain why relapse happens after treatment is stopped. Because the treated cohort was small and had only one nonresponder, larger studies are needed to examine links between baseline CD8+ expansion and response. Compared with normal scalp, lesional scalp, particularly in alopecia totalis/universalis, had higher clonality and more expanded CD8+ clones, which suggests antigenic drive. Unlike mouse skin, where gammadelta T cells dominate, normal human skin contains resident alphabeta T cells that get sequenced too, which complicates analysis of the scalp TCR repertoire.

Concerning this clone: There is no known antigen for this receptor. No per-base quality is available; no much larger clone lies one base away.

Library generation was performed with the immunoSEQ multiplex PCR assay. RNA was extracted from all samples and reverse transcribed into cDNA, which served as template for TCR sequencing. First-strand cDNA was synthesized with SuperScript III using a 2:1 mix of oligo-dT and random hexamers. A synthetic immune receptor repertoire was used to measure amplification bias, and any remaining bias was corrected computationally. The paper's processing steps were these. Raw reads were preprocessed to remove errors, and CDR3 was defined according to IMGT conventions as the region from the conserved cysteine to phenylalanine. To get clonality, Shannon entropy was normalized by log2 of the number of productive unique TCRs and the result was subtracted from 1. Whether scalp clones were CD4 or CD8 was inferred by matching scalp TCRbeta sequences against CD4 and CD8 repertoires sorted from blood. TCRdb's version of the immuneACCESS table is confined to in-frame rearrangements and falls short of the full clone set. An unresolved V gene accounts for under half of the shortfall where checked; the remainder is of unknown origin. V, J and clone size were drawn from that table, and D and trimming were deduced from the DNA. The sample includes 130,000 or so clones, with about 85% observed a single time. The ten largest clones take up less than 15% of the sample.

The time point label here, explained by the study, means: less than five weeks on oral tofacitinib. In the paper's terms, the treatment or condition label means: oral pan-JAK inhibitor, 5-10 mg twice daily. Peripheral blood and lesional scalp punch biopsies were obtained from patients with alopecia areata. PBMCs were isolated by density centrifugation and stained for CD3, CD4 and CD8, and CD4+ and CD8+ T cells were sorted on a FACSAria. The CDR3, from cysteine to phenylalanine, totals 15 residues. Just CDR3 DNA is preserved here, 45 bases in frame from base 1. V is trimmed back by 2 bases and J by 5 bases, and the junction contains 3 bases that no gene match accounts for. As encoded in the germline V gene, CDR1 is LGHNA while CDR2 is YNFKEQ.

This receptor was identified in a human donor with alopecia areata. Material: CD8+ T cells sorted from blood, obtained at week 4, from a patient treated with tofacitinib. The chain couples TRBV4-2 to TRBJ2-2; 9 bases in the junction line up with TRBD1. The CDR3 region: CASSQLQGATGELFF. At the DNA level, the sequence is TGTGCCAGCAGCCAACTACAGGGGGCAACCGGGGAGCTGTTTTTT.